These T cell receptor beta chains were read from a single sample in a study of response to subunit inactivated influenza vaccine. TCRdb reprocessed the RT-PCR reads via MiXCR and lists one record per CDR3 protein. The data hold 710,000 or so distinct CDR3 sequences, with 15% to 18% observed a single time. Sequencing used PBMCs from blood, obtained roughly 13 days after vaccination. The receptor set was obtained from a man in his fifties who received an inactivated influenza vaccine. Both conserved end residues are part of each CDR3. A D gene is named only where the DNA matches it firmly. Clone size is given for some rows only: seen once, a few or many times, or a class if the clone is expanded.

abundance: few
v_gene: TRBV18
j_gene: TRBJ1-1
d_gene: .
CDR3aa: CASSQNTGNTEAFF
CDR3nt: TGTGCCAGCTCACAAAACACAGGAAACACTGAAGCTTTCTTT

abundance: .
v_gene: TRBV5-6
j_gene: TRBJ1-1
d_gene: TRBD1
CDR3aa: CASSERLGQLNTEAFF
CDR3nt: TGTGCCAGCAGCGAGCGATTGGGACAGTTGAACACTGAAGCTTTCTTT

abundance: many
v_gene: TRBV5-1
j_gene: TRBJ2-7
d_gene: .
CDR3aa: CASSLAEGSYEQYF
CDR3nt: TGCGCCAGCAGCTTGGCGGAGGGATCCTACGAGCAGTACTTC

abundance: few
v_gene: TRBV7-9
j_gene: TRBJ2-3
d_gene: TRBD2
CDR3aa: CASSLTGTSGTDTQYF
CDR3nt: TGTGCCAGCAGCCTAACCGGGACTAGCGGCACAGATACGCAGTATTTT

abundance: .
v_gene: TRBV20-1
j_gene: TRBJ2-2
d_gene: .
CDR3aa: CSANRVTGELFF
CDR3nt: TGCAGTGCGAACAGGGTTACCGGGGAGCTGTTTTTT

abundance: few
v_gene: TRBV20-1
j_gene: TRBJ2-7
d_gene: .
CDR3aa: CSASPPRGHEVYEQYF
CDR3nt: TGCAGTGCTAGCCCCCCACGGGGGCACGAGGTCTACGAGCAGTACTTC

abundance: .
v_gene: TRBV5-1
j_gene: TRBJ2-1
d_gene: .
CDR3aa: CASSLHRVDEQFF
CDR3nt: TGCGCCAGCAGCTTGCACAGGGTCGATGAGCAGTTCTTC

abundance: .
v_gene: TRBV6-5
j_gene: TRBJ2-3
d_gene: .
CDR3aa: CASSSLSTAGGTSTDTQYF
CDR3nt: TGTGCCAGCAGTTCCCTATCTACCGCGGGCGGCACTAGCACAGATACGCAGTATTTT

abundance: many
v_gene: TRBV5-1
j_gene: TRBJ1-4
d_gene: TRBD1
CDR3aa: CASSSDRGNEKLFF
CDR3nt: TGCGCCAGCAGTTCGGACAGGGGAAATGAAAAACTGTTTTTT

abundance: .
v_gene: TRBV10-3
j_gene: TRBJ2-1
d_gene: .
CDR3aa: CVIGRGTSYNEQFF
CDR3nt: TGTGTCATAGGGCGGGGTACGAGCTACAATGAGCAGTTCTTC

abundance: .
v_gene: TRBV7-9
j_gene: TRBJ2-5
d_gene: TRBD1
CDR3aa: CASSLQGAIQETQYF
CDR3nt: TGTGCCAGCAGCTTGCAGGGGGCCATACAAGAGACCCAGTACTTC

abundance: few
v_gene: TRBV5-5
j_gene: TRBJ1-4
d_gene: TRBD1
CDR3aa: CASSSSTGEGEKLFF
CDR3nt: TGTGCCAGCAGCTCCTCTACAGGGGAAGGTGAAAAACTGTTTTTT

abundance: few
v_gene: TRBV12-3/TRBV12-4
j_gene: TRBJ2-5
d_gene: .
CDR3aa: CASSPPRGRGQGETQYF
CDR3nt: TGTGCCAGCAGTCCCCCTCGGGGCAGGGGTCAAGGCGAGACCCAGTACTTC

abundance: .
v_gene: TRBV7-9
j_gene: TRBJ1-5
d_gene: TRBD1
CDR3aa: CASSPGWGQLNQPQHF
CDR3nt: TGTGCCAGCAGCCCCGGCTGGGGACAGCTCAATCAGCCCCAGCATTTT

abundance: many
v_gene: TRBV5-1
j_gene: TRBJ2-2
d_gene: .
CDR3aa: CASSSQGTGELFF
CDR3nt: TGCGCCAGCAGCTCACAGGGAACCGGGGAGCTGTTTTTT